Sequencing of this T cell receptor beta chain was carried out in a study of cytomegalovirus exposure and HLA in healthy donors. Study results and caveats: What a later analysis reportedly showed was that an Asian-associated ancestry cluster had fewer N-insertions than the approximately 700-donor mean. A later look showed TCR association rates differing by HLA locus, highest for DRB1 and lowest for HLA-C. Per a later analysis, HLA-associated TCR beta chains showed more clonal expansion than other, equally common TCR beta chains. Segments of the TCR beta V type were, in most cases, productive about 87% or about 30% of the time in an earlier analysis.

Concerning this clone itself: What it recognizes is unknown.

It was with 60 Vbeta and 13 Jbeta primers that the PCR ran. The data were produced by immunoSEQ multiplex PCR, yet TCRdb's version contains in-frame clones alone and is incomplete. The sample lists 200,000 to 250,000 clones, approximately 80% occurring once. The sample taken for sequencing was PBMCs. This receptor was identified in a woman aged 40 to 50 in good health and CMV-seronegative.

CDR3 sequence (DNA): TGTGCCAGCAGCGGGGGGGAGGGCCATCCCTACGAGCAGTACTTC. Residues: CASSGGEGHPYEQYF. The chain employs TRBV9 and TRBJ2-7, with TRBD2 matching 7 bases. CDR1 and CDR2 (germline): SGDLS, YYNGEE. The CDR3 length is 15 residues. J lost 2 bases, V lost 3 bases, and 8 bases had no gene match.